This passage covers 24 T cell receptor beta chains from one sample sequenced in a study of control samples from healthy donors and cancer patients. The data were produced by immunoSEQ multiplex PCR, yet TCRdb's version contains in-frame clones alone and is incomplete. This sample has 120,000 or so clones, with roughly 87% found just once. The sequenced material came from blood. These receptors came from a middle-aged man in good health.

The V and J genes are TRBV24-1 and TRBJ1-4, with D perhaps matching TRBD1 (5 bases). V lost 9 bases and J lost 8, with 15 bases in between. The germline V gene has CDR1 KGHDR and CDR2 SFDVKD. The CDR3 length is 13 residues. The CDR3 region has the DNA TGTGCCACCTCAACCAGGGACGGGGAAAAACTGTTTTTT. This sequence encodes CATSTRDGEKLFF.

The V gene is TRBV7-2, the J gene TRBJ1-2; D is ambiguous. The CDR3 totals 14 residues. Deletions cut 5 bases from V and 1 base from J, with 11 bases between. The V gene's germline CDR1 is SGHTA and CDR2 FQGNSA. CDR3 loop: CASSPSTLNYGYTF. CDR3 DNA sequence: TGTGCCAGCAGCCCCAGTACACTTAACTATGGCTACACCTTC.

This clone was detected a few times. The V gene is TRBV10-1, the J gene TRBJ2-7; 8 bases align to TRBD2. Germline CDR1 and CDR2: WNHNN and SYGVQD (reference sequence). V lost 3 bases, J lost 0 bases, and 4 bases stayed unmatched. This CDR3 spans 15 amino acids. The CDR3 sequence: CASSEQAGASYEQYF. DNA for the CDR3: TGCGCCAGCAGTGAACAAGCGGGGGCCTCCTACGAGCAGTACTTC.

V gene TRBV7-9 combines with J gene TRBJ1-5, with 9 bases matching TRBD1. CDR1 SEHNR and CDR2 FQNEAQ come from the germline V gene (reference sequence). V was clipped by 7 bases and J by 7 bases; unmatched bases: 17. This CDR3 comprises 17 residues. CDR3 in amino acids: CASNIGPPGQGNQPQHF. CDR3 nucleotides: TGTGCCAGCAACATAGGGCCCCCGGGACAGGGAAACCAGCCCCAGCATTTT.

This rearrangement joins TRBV6-2 or TRBV6-3 to TRBJ1-1, with D possibly matching TRBD1 (5 bases). The CDR3 sequence is 15 residues long. Trimming removed 2 bases at V and 1 base at J, with 11 bases between. In germline, CDR1 is MNHEY, CDR2 SVGEGT. This chain's CDR3 is CASSYLQGPNTEAFF. DNA for the CDR3: TGTGCCAGCAGTTACCTTCAGGGACCGAACACTGAAGCTTTCTTT.

The chain is built from TRBV2 and TRBJ1-5; unclear D gene. V lost 4 bases, J lost 3 bases, and 7 bases lay in between. This CDR3 has 13 residues. Germline lookup yields CDR1 SNHLY and CDR2 FYNNEI. Here the CDR3 reads CASSAQANQPQHF. For the CDR3, the DNA is TGTGCCAGCAGTGCGCAGGCCAATCAGCCCCAGCATTTT.

The chain recombines TRBV10-2 with TRBJ2-2; D not certain. CDR1 is WSHSY, CDR2 SAAADI, per germline. The CDR3 spans 15 residues. The V gene lost 7 bases and the J gene lost 3 bases, with 15 bases spanning the gap. CDR3 amino acids: CASTSWWAYTGELFF. The CDR3 nucleotides read TGCGCCAGCACGAGTTGGTGGGCGTACACCGGGGAGCTGTTTTTT.

The V and J genes are TRBV24-1 and TRBJ2-5; D may be TRBD1 or TRBD2 (5 bases each). V lost 7 bases and J lost 3, with 14 bases in between. CDR3 length equals 14 residues. Germline V gives CDR1 KGHDR, CDR2 SFDVKD. DNA for the CDR3: TGTGCCACCAGCCGGGACGGGACCAAAGAGACCCAGTACTTC. Encoded protein: CATSRDGTKETQYF.

This chain joins TRBV7-8 and TRBJ1-1, with TRBD1 matching over 12 bases. Trimming at V came to 5 bases and at J to 8 bases, leaving 12 bases not matched to a gene. Germline CDR1 is SGHVS and CDR2 is FQNEAQ. This CDR3 contains 16 residues. The DNA for the CDR3 is TGTGCCAGCAGCCCCCGCCGGGACAGGGGGCTTAGAGAAGCTTTCTTT. This codes for CASSPRRDRGLREAFF.

This clone was observed a handful of times. The chain recombines TRBV2 with TRBJ2-1, with a tentative D call TRBD1 (5 bases). The V gene's germline CDR1 is SNHLY and CDR2 FYNNEI. V was cut by 2 bases and J by 6 bases, with 8 bases left in between. This CDR3 comprises 13 residues. CDR3 in amino acids: CASSEQGTNEQFF. In DNA, the CDR3 is TGTGCCAGCAGTGAACAGGGAACCAATGAGCAGTTCTTC.

This chain connects TRBV3-1 (or the pseudogene TRBV3-2) to TRBJ1-2; D is unresolved. Germline V lookup: CDR1 LGHDT, CDR2 YNNKEL (reference sequence). The CDR3 is 14 residues long. Trimming removed 0 bases at V and 6 bases at J, with 11 bases between. The CDR3 region has the DNA TGTGCCAGCAGCCAAGATTCCGGGATCGATGGCTACACCTTC. Translated, it gives CASSQDSGIDGYTF.

This clone was found a few times. The gene calls are TRBV4-3 and TRBJ1-1, with D possibly matching TRBD1 (5 bases). The ends were cut back, 4 bases at V and 8 bases at J, with 23 bases in the middle. The CDR3 runs 16 residues. Per the germline V gene, CDR1 is LGHNA and CDR2 is YSLEER. This CDR3 reads CASSLAAGRRGSEAFF. The CDR3 region has the DNA TGCGCCAGCAGCCTAGCAGCAGGGAGGAGAGGATCCGAAGCTTTCTTT.

This clone appeared once. The V gene is TRBV11-1, the J gene TRBJ1-2; unclear D gene. Germline V gene lookup returns CDR1 SGHAT and CDR2 FQDESV (reference sequence). The CDR3 has 12 amino acids. The V and J ends lost 4 bases and 4 bases respectively, with 7 bases between them. The CDR3 reads CASSSTVYGYTF. The CDR3 nucleotides read TGTGCCAGCAGCTCAACAGTCTATGGCTACACCTTC.

The chain recombines TRBV5-4 with TRBJ2-3, with 10 positions matching TRBD1. The V segment lost 0 bases and the J segment 3 bases; nucleotides outside the gene matches: 7. The CDR3 has 17 residues. Germline loops: CDR1 SGHNT, CDR2 YYREEE (reference sequence). The CDR3 reads CASSLGQGASVTDTQYF. The CDR3 DNA follows: TGTGCCAGCAGCTTGGGACAGGGGGCGAGCGTTACAGATACGCAGTATTTT.

The chain combines TRBV4-2 with TRBJ1-3; a possible D gene is TRBD1 (5 bases). CDR3 length equals 15 residues. CDR1 LGHNA and CDR2 YNFKEQ come from the germline V gene. V was clipped by 5 bases and J by 0 bases, with 11 bases between them. The CDR3, as DNA: TGTGCCAGCAGCGCAGACGGGGGCTCTGGAAACACCATATATTTT. This sequence encodes CASSADGGSGNTIYF.

As regards this clone: Distinct nucleotide sequences in the sample also encode this CDR3. The genes are TRBV19 and TRBJ1-5; D unclear. Germline V gene lookup returns CDR1 LNHDA and CDR2 SQIVND (reference sequence). V was cut by 5 bases and J by 0 bases, with 8 bases left in between. The CDR3 has 14 amino acids. The CDR3 coding sequence is TGTGCCAGTAGTGGGCAGTATAGCAATCAGCCCCAGCATTTT. Its translation: CASSGQYSNQPQHF.

This chain uses TRBV6-6 with TRBJ2-5; 12 bases match TRBD2. This CDR3 is built from 16 residues. The J segment lost 4 bases and the V segment lost 5 bases, leaving 8 bases of the junction unmatched. CDR1 is MNHNY, CDR2 SVGAGI, per germline (reference sequence). The DNA for the CDR3 is TGTGCCAGCAGTACCTCTAGCGGGGGGGCCCTAGAGACCCAGTACTTC. Translated, it gives CASSTSSGGALETQYF.

Turning to this clone: The junction shows a germline mismatch at one end, possibly a read error. This chain uses TRBV7-2 with TRBJ1-2; D gene uncertain. This CDR3 spans 13 amino acids. Germline V gene data show CDR1 as SGHTA and CDR2 as FQGNSA. The CDR3 coding sequence is TGTGCCAGCAGATTAGACTGGGACTATGGCTACACCTTC. Its protein product is CASRLDWDYGYTF. Full variable domain (remainder filled in from reference TRBV7-2 and TRBJ1-2): GAGVSQSPSNKVTEKGKDVELRCDPISGHTALYWYRQSLGQGLEFLIYFQGNSAPDKSGLPSDRFSAERTGGSVSTLTIQRTQQEDSAVYLCASRLDWDYGYTFGSGTRLTVV.

The CDR3 spells CASRLTANTEAFF. CDR3 nucleotides: TGTGCCAGCAGGCTGACAGCGAACACTGAAGCTTTCTTT. The V and J genes are TRBV7-2 and TRBJ1-1, with a weak D call TRBD1 (5 bases). V was trimmed by 6 bases and J by 1 base, leaving 9 bases between them. The CDR3 spans 13 residues. CDR1 and CDR2 (germline): SGHTA, FQGNSA. Full variable domain (outside the CDR3, taken from reference TRBV7-2 and TRBJ1-1): GAGVSQSPSNKVTEKGKDVELRCDPISGHTALYWYRQSLGQGLEFLIYFQGNSAPDKSGLPSDRFSAERTGGSVSTLTIQRTQQEDSAVYLCASRLTANTEAFFGQGTRLTVV.

This clone was observed once. V and J are TRBV30 and TRBJ2-3; D is undetermined. Per the germline V gene, CDR1 is GTSNPN and CDR2 is SVGIG (reference sequence). This CDR3 is built from 13 residues. The V end was cut by 1 base, the J end by 9 bases, with 14 bases between. Here the CDR3 reads CAWSAPFLGTQYF. The CDR3 coding sequence is TGTGCCTGGAGTGCCCCTTTCCTGGGCACGCAGTATTTT.

The chain couples TRBV5-6 to TRBJ1-2; D remains ambiguous. Germline CDR1 SGHDT, CDR2 YYEEEE. The CDR3 runs to 16 residues. V was pared by 4 bases and J by 0 bases, with 16 bases between. Written as DNA, the CDR3 is TGTGCCAGCAGCCAGGTTGGAACTGCCGCTAACTATGGCTACACCTTC. Its translation: CASSQVGTAANYGYTF.

This clone was found a few times. The rearrangement uses TRBV6-2 or TRBV6-3 and TRBJ1-1, with 8 bases that match TRBD1. From germline, CDR1 is MNHEY and CDR2 SVGEGT. The junction had 6 bases not matched to a gene; V was cut back by 4 bases and J by 5 bases. CDR3 size: 14 residues. Here the CDR3 DNA reads TGTGCCAGCAGTTCATGGACAGGGAGGACTGAAGCTTTCTTT. Amino acids: CASSSWTGRTEAFF.

The CDR3, as DNA: TGTGCCAGCAGTTATGCCTCCGGGAGGTTCTTC. Translated, it gives CASSYASGRFF. This chain joins TRBV12-3 or TRBV12-4 and TRBJ2-1, with a weak D call TRBD2 (6 bases). CDR3 size: 11 residues. Trimming shortened V by 4 bases and J by 15 bases, and 13 bases separated the two germline ends.

J is TRBJ1-1 and V is TRBV11-2; 7 positions match TRBD1. CDR3 size: 15 residues. Germline lookup yields CDR1 SGHAT and CDR2 FQNNGV. V lost 3 bases to trimming and J lost 3 bases; unmatched junction nucleotides: 7. The CDR3 sequence is CASSFATGTYTEAFF. As DNA, the CDR3 is TGTGCCAGCAGCTTTGCGACAGGGACGTACACTGAAGCTTTCTTT.